Below, 9 T cell receptor beta chains from the same sample are listed, as sequenced in a study of blood T cell repertoires in COVID-19. Assay: immunoSEQ multiplex PCR; the TCRdb copy retains only in-frame clones and omits some. This sample yields a few hundred thousand clones, of which around 87% are seen a single time; about 3% belongs to the top ten. The sample taken for sequencing was peripheral blood. All receptors come from a human donor in a cohort sampled during active COVID-19.

The chain joins TRBV7-6 to TRBJ2-2; possibly TRBD1 for D (5 bases). CDR3 length: 14 amino acids. Trimming left V 3 bases short and J 6 bases short, with 11 bases between. The germline CDR1 and CDR2 sequences are SGHVS and FNYEAQ. The CDR3 loop reads CASSFRAGSGELFF. The CDR3 DNA follows: TGTGCCAGCAGCTTCCGGGCAGGGTCCGGGGAGCTGTTTTTT.

V gene TRBV27 combines with J gene TRBJ2-7; 10 bases fit TRBD2. The CDR3 is 17 amino acids. V trimming: 4 bases; J trimming: 2 bases; junction bases outside the gene matches: 11. Germline loops: CDR1 MNHEY, CDR2 SMNVEV (reference sequence). As DNA, the CDR3 is TGTGCCAGCAGTTCCCTTAGGCTAGCGGGAGCGACCTACGAGCAGTACTTC. It encodes CASSSLRLAGATYEQYF.

This clone was found once. This chain uses TRBV19 with TRBJ1-4; 8 positions agree with TRBD1. This CDR3 comprises 16 residues. Germline lookup yields CDR1 LNHDA and CDR2 SQIVND (reference sequence). J was trimmed by 1 base and V by 4 bases; bases with no gene match: 5. CDR3 bases: TGTGCCAGTAGTAAAGACAGGGGTGAAACTAATGAAAAACTGTTTTTT. Translated, it gives CASSKDRGETNEKLFF. Supplemented by reference TRBV19 and TRBJ1-4, the full variable domain reads DGGITQSPKYLFRKEGQNVTLSCEQNLNHDAMYWYRQDPGQGLRLIYYSQIVNDFQKGDIAEGYSVSREKKESFPLTVTSAQKNPTAFYLCASSKDRGETNEKLFFGSGTQLSVL.

V and J are TRBV5-3 and TRBJ2-5; TRBD2 agrees at 12 bases. TRBV5-3 is known as an ORF, though its function is uncertain. CDR3 length: 16 amino acids. V lost 8 bases to trimming and J lost 5 bases; unmatched junction nucleotides: 13. This chain's CDR3 is CAREGGGTSGLETQYF. CDR3 sequence (DNA): TGTGCCAGGGAGGGTGGAGGGACTAGCGGGTTGGAGACCCAGTACTTC.

V gene TRBV6-6 combines with J gene TRBJ1-4; D gene ambiguous. V was pared by 11 bases and J by 6 bases, with 16 bases between. There are 13 residues in the CDR3. CDR1 MNHNY and CDR2 SVGAGI come from the germline V gene (reference sequence). The CDR3 region is CAGKGDNDEKLFF. DNA for the CDR3: TGTGCCGGAAAGGGAGACAATGATGAAAAACTGTTTTTT.

This rearrangement joins TRBV30 to TRBJ2-7; 7 bases align to TRBD1. The V segment lost 3 bases and the J segment 2 bases; nucleotides outside the gene matches: 10. Germline V lookup: CDR1 GTSNPN, CDR2 SVGIG (reference sequence). The CDR3 length is 15 residues. CDR3 in DNA: TGTGCCTGGAGCCCCTCGGGGACAGTTCCCTACGAGCAGTACTTC. Translated: CAWSPSGTVPYEQYF.

The chain employs TRBV28 and TRBJ2-7; unclear D gene. The V gene lost 1 base and the J gene lost 0 bases, with 10 bases spanning the gap. This CDR3 has 15 residues. Per germline, CDR1 MDHEN and CDR2 SYDVKM. The CDR3 DNA sequence: TGTGCCAGCAGTTTATTGGGCAGGCTCTCCTACGAGCAGTACTTC. Residues: CASSLLGRLSYEQYF.

This rearrangement joins TRBV24-1 to TRBJ1-2; D unclear. Germline V gene sequence: CDR1 KGHDR, CDR2 SFDVKD. This CDR3 has 11 residues. Trimming took off 3 bases at V and 8 bases at J, with 6 bases between the two ends. The CDR3 nucleotides are TGTGCCACCAGTGATGCCAGAGGCTACACCTTC. Its protein is CATSDARGYTF.

This clone was counted only a few times. This chain connects TRBV7-3 to TRBJ1-1; D remains ambiguous. Germline V gene data show CDR1 as SGHTA and CDR2 as FQGTGA. The CDR3 totals 14 residues. V was shortened by 5 bases and J by 1 base, with 11 bases between the two germline ends. DNA of the CDR3: TGTGCCAGCAGCCCCGGCCGGGGGAACACTGAAGCTTTCTTT. Translation gives CASSPGRGNTEAFF.